Only a few counts were recorded for the clone carrying this TCR beta chain. This table comes from immunoSEQ multiplex PCR, and its TCRdb copy is limited to in-frame clones, with some not included. This sample yields around 300,000 clones, of which roughly nine tenths are seen a single time; roughly a tenth belongs to the top ten. The data were taken from a study of blood T cell repertoires in COVID-19. Trimming shortened V by 6 bases and J by 4 bases, and 10 bases separated the two germline ends. This CDR3 is 13 amino acids long. The V gene's germline CDR1 is LNHDA and CDR2 SQIVND (reference sequence).

This TCR came from a woman aged 25-40 years who had recovered from COVID-19. The sequenced sample was PBMCs or T cells enriched from blood (not recorded which). This chain joins TRBV19 and TRBJ1-5; no clear D gene. CDR3 in amino acids: CASRSTLNQPQHF. In DNA, the CDR3 is TGTGCCAGTAGGTCTACTCTAAATCAGCCCCAGCATTTT.